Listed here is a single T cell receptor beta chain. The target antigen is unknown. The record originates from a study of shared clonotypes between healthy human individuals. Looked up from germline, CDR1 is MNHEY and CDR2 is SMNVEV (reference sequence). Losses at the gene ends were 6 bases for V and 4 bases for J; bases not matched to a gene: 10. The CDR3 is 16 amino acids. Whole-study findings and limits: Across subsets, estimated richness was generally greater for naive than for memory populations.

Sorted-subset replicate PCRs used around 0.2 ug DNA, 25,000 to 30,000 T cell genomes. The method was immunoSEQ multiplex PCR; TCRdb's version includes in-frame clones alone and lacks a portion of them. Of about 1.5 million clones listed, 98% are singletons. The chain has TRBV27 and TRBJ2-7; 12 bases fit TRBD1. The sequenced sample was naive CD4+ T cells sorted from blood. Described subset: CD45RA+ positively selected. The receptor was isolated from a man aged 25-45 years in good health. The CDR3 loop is CASRSLGTGGMYEQYF. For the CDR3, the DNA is TGTGCCAGCAGATCGTTAGGGACAGGGGGCATGTACGAGCAGTACTTC.